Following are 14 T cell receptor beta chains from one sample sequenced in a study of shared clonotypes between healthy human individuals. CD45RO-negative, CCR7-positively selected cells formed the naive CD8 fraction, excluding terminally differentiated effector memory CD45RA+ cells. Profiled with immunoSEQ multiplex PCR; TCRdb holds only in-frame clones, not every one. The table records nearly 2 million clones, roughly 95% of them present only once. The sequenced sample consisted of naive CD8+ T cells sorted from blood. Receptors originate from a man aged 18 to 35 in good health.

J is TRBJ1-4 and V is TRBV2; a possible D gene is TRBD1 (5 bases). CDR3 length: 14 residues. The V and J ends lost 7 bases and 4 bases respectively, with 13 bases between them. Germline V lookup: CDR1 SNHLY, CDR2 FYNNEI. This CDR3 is CASTMMGGNEKLFF. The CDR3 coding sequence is TGTGCCAGCACCATGATGGGGGGTAATGAAAAACTGTTTTTT.

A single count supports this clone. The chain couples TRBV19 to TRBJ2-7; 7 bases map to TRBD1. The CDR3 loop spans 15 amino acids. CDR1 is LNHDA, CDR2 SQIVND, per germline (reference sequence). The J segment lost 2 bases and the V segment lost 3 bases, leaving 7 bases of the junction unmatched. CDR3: CASSIWTGLAYEQYF. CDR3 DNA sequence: TGTGCCAGTAGTATTTGGACAGGTCTTGCCTACGAGCAGTACTTC. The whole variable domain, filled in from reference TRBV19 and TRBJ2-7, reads DGGITQSPKYLFRKEGQNVTLSCEQNLNHDAMYWYRQDPGQGLRLIYYSQIVNDFQKGDIAEGYSVSREKKESFPLTVTSAQKNPTAFYLCASSIWTGLAYEQYFGPGTRLTVT.

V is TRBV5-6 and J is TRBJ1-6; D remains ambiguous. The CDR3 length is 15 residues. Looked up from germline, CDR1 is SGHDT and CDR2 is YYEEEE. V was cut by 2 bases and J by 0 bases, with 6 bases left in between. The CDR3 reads CASSLEHSYNSPLHF. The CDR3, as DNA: TGTGCCAGCAGCTTAGAGCACTCCTATAATTCACCCCTCCACTTT.

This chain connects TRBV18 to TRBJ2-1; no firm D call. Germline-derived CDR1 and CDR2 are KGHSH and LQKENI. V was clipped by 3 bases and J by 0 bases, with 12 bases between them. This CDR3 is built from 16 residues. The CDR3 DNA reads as TGTGCCAGCTCACCTTTGGCTCCCGGCTCCTACAATGAGCAGTTCTTC. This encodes CASSPLAPGSYNEQFF.

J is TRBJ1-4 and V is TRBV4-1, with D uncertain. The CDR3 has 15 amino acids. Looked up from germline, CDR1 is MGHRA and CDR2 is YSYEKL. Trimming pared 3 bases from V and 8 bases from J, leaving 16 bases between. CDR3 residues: CASSHVDHNGEKLFF. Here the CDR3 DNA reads TGCGCCAGCAGCCATGTCGACCACAACGGGGAAAAACTGTTTTTT.

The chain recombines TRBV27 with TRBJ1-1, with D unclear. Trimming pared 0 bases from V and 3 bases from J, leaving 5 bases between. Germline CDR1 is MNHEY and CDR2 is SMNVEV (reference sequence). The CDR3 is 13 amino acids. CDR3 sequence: CASSLSEYTEAFF. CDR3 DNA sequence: TGTGCCAGCAGTTTATCGGAGTACACTGAAGCTTTCTTT.

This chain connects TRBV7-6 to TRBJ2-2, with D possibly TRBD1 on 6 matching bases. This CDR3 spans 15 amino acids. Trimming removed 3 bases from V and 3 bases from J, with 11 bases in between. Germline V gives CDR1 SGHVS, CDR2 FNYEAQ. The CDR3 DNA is TGTGCCAGCAGCTTCGGCCAGGGGTACACCGGGGAGCTGTTTTTT. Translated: CASSFGQGYTGELFF. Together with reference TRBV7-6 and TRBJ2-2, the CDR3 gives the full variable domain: GAGVSQSPRYKVTKRGQDVALRCDPISGHVSLYWYRQALGQGPEFLTYFNYEAQQDKSGLPNDRFSAERPEGSISTLTIQRTEQRDSAMYRCASSFGQGYTGELFFGEGSRLTVL.

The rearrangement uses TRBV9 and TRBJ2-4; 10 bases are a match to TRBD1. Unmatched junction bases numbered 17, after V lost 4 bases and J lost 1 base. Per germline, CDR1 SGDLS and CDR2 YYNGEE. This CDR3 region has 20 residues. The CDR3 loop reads CASSPRAGTGEAWAKNIQYF. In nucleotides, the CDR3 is TGTGCCAGCAGCCCACGTGCCGGGACAGGGGAGGCCTGGGCCAAAAACATTCAGTACTTC. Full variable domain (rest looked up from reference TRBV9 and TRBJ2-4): DSGVTQTPKHLITATGQRVTLRCSPRSGDLSVYWYQQSLDQGLQFLIQYYNGEERAKGNILERFSAQQFPDLHSELNLSSLELGDSALYFCASSPRAGTGEAWAKNIQYFGAGTRLSVL.

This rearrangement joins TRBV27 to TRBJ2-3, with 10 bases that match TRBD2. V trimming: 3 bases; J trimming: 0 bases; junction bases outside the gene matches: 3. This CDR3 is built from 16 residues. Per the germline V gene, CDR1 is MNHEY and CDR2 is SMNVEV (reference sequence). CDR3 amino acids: CASSFASGRSTDTQYF. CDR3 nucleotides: TGTGCCAGCAGTTTCGCTAGCGGGAGAAGCACAGATACGCAGTATTTT.

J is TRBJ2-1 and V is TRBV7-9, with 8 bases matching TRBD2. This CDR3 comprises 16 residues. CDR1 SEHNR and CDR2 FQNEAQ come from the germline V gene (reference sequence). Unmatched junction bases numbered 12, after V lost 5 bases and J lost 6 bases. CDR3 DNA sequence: TGTGCCAGCAGCCAGTCCCGGGAGGGCCTTATCAATGAGCAGTTCTTC. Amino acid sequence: CASSQSREGLINEQFF.

The CDR3 loop is CASGGSRTDTQYF. The CDR3 bases are TGTGCCAGCGGCGGGTCACGCACAGATACGCAGTATTTT. The rearrangement links TRBV9 to TRBJ2-3; D perhaps matches TRBD2 (5 bases). Germline V CDR1 and CDR2: SGDLS, YYNGEE. The CDR3 is made up of 13 amino acids. The V end was cut by 7 bases, the J end by 1 base, with 10 bases between.

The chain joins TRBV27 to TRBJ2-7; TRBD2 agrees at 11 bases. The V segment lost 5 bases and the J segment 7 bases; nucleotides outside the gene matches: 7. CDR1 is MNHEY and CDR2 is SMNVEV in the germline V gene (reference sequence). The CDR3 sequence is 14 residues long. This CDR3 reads CASSALAGVREQYF. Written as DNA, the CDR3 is TGTGCCAGCAGTGCACTAGCGGGGGTTAGGGAGCAGTACTTC.

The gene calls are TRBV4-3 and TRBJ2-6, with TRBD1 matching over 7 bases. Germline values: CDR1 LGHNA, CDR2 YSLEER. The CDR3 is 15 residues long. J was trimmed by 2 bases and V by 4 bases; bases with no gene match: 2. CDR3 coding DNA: TGCGCCAGCAGCCGAGACAGGGCTGGGGCCAACGTCCTGACTTTC. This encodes CASSRDRAGANVLTF.

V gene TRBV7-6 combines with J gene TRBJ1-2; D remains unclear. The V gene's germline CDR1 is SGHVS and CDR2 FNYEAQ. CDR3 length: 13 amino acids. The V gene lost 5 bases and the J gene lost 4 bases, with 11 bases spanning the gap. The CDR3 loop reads CASSNHDAYGYTF. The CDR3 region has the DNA TGTGCCAGCAGCAACCACGACGCCTATGGCTACACCTTC.